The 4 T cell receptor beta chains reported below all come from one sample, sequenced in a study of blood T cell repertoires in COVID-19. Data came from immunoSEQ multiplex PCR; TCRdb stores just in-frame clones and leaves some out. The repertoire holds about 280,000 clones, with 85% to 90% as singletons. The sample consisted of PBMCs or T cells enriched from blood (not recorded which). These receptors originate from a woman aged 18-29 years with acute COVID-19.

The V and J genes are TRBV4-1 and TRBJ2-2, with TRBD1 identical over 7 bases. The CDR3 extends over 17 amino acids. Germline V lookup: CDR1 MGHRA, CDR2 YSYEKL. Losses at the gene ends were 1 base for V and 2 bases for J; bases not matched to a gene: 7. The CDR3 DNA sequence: TGCGCCAGCAGCCAAGCTAGGGGGCGGGCAAACACCGGGGAGCTGTTTTTT. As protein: CASSQARGRANTGELFF.

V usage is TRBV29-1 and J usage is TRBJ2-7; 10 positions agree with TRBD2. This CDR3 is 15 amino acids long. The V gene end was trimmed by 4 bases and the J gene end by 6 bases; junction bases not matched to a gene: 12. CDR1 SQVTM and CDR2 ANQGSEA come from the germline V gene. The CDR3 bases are TGCAGCGTTGGAACAAGCGGGAGGGCCGTATTCGAGCAGTACTTC. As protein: CSVGTSGRAVFEQYF.

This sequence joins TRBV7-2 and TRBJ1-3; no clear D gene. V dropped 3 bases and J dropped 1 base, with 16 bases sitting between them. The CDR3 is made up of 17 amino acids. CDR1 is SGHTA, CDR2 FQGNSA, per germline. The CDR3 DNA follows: TGTGCCAGCAGCTTTGGGTCCGGAAGGAGATCTGGAAACACCATATATTTT. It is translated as CASSFGSGRRSGNTIYF.

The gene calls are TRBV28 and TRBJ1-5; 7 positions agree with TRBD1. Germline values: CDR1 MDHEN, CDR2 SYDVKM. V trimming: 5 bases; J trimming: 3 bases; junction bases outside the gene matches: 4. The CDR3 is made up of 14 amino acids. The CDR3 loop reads CASSPDRFNQPQHF. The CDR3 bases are TGTGCCAGCAGTCCGGACAGGTTCAATCAGCCCCAGCATTTT.